This T cell receptor beta chain was sequenced during a study of Graves' ophthalmopathy and Graves' hyperthyroidism. Points from the study as a whole: Cross-validated, the 13-signature model showed 87.88%/81.08% sensitivity/specificity, and 80%/75% in the test set.

Among the hyperthyroidism patients, all were newly diagnosed, aged 18 to 65, with under 2 months' duration. More than 7.5 ml of fresh blood yielded the PBMCs by density gradient. CDR3 regions of TCR beta were amplified from RNA transcripts. First-round RT-PCR relied on HTBI primers, and a second-round multiplex PCR came next. MiXCR, run by TCRdb on the multiplex PCR reads, gives a single entry per CDR3 protein. The sample shows roughly 610,000 distinct CDR3 sequences, roughly 20% of them seen only once. Many counts were recorded for this clonotype. The antigen is not known. The TCR sequence derives from a woman younger than 35 with stable Graves' hyperthyroidism. Some clones in this sample may be carry-over from other donors' samples. Sample: peripheral blood.

This CDR3 is CASSQQGNLGYTF. CDR3 nucleotide sequence: TGTGCCAGCAGCCAACAGGGTAATCTTGGCTACACCTTC. The chain has TRBV14 and TRBJ1-2, with TRBD1 as a possible D gene (5 bases). The germline CDR1 and CDR2 sequences are SGHDN and FVKESK. The CDR3 runs to 13 residues. V shed 2 bases and J shed 7 bases, with 11 bases lying between them. The complete variable domain, with remaining parts taken from reference TRBV14 and TRBJ1-2, reads EAGVTQFPSHSVIEKGQTVTLRCDPISGHDNLYWYRRVMGKEIKFLLHFVKESKQDESGMPNNRFLAERTGGTYSTLKVQPAELEDSGVYFCASSQQGNLGYTFGSGTRLTVV.